The source of this TCR beta chain is a study of T-cell memory formation after mild COVID-19. Trimming removed 3 bases from V and 11 bases from J; junction bases left unmatched: 8. The CDR3 consists of 14 residues. Germline-derived CDR1 and CDR2 are SNHLY and FYNNEI. This clonotype was observed many times. The antigen is not known. Study results and caveats: Later expanders leaned toward CD4+, whereas clones contracting from day 15 to 85 were balanced CD4/CD8. Some responding clones appeared in pre-infection memory, suggesting cross-reactive memory joined.

Constant-segment primers served in 5'RACE that generated TCR alpha and TCR beta cDNA libraries bearing sample barcodes and UMIs. TCRdb analysed the 5' RACE reads with MiXCR anew, one entry per CDR3 protein. In the table there are 450,000 to 650,000 distinct CDR3 sequences, over 15% of which are singletons. The chain carries TRBV2 and TRBJ2-2, with TRBD1 matching over 8 bases. The sample was PBMCs or a T cell subset sorted from them (not recorded which). The receptor was isolated from an adult woman who had mild COVID-19 (a few samples of this study predate the infection). Cell type and time point are not known. The CDR3 protein is CASSDSGGFGELFF. For the CDR3, the DNA is TGTGCCAGCAGTGACTCAGGGGGCTTCGGTGAGCTGTTTTTT.